This T cell receptor beta chain is drawn from a study of cytomegalovirus exposure and HLA in healthy donors (TCRdb year 2017). Regarding the research as a whole: An earlier analysis of several hundred of the donors reported 250 to 300 Gb of sequence data and roughly 110 million unique TCR beta sequences from roughly 180 million T cells. An early release that covered around 590 HLA-typed donors contained 300 to 350 gigabases of sequencing data and tens of millions of unique TCR sequences. Among 398 genotyped donors of the cohort, an average of roughly 230,000 unique TCR beta nucleotide sequences was sequenced per donor, of which approximately 18% were non-productive. Class I and class II HLA loci were covered by the typing at four-digit resolution. Of the roughly 400 genotyped donors, 81% fell in the genetic ancestry cluster associated with self-reported Caucasian donors. In the later analysis, no new phenotypic data were used to find candidate immune exposures; instead, reliance was placed on TCR beta sequences and their occurrence across donors. The number of typed donors differed by locus: about 620-630 for A, B, C, DRB1 and DQB1; some 540 for DQA1; over 600 for DPA1; and roughly 450 for DPB1. The study used immunosequencing to profile the T cell repertoires of about 670 subjects and linked those repertoires to cytomegalovirus serostatus. Because of strong linkage in the cohort, 5 or 6 DR-DQ haplotypes were treated as single units for association and clustering. The study combined high-throughput TCR immunosequencing, statistical association of individual TCRs with disease status, and machine learning to predict cytomegalovirus infection status. In an earlier analysis of over 550 of the donors, high-throughput TCR beta sequencing was used to judge whether each TCR beta V gene segment behaved as functional or pseudogenic. Every repertoire in the discovery cohort had been generated on one and the same sequencing platform. A later analysis re-examined previously published TCR beta repertoires from roughly 650 donors and added high-resolution HLA genotyping to investigate patterns of TCR occurrence. Alongside the repertoire data, information on donor age, sex, ethnicity and CMV serostatus was compiled. A separate validation cohort of roughly 110 different subjects was used in addition to the roughly 640-subject first cohort. The study was designed to test whether signatures of past pathogen exposure could be identified by cataloging public T cell receptors. In a later genetic analysis, genome-wide SNP genotypes for about 55% of the 666 donors were used, and that subset was treated as a discovery cohort. The paper as a whole reports these results and caveats: In an earlier analysis of about 600 of the donors, most TCR beta V segments appeared in productive rearrangements about 87% or about 30% of the time, broadly matching IMGT annotations. A total of some 180 TCR beta chains were listed by the study as associated with cytomegalovirus. Linkage disequilibrium might explain the correlated functional status among segregating V segments, but an unknown experimental factor could not be ruled out. Because counts were too low, roughly 16 rarely observed V segments, including chromosome 9 orphons, were left out of the earlier analysis of 587 of the donors. In a later analysis, most CMV-associated TCR beta chains were found to appear HLA-restricted, with HLA associations seemingly driven largely by CMV exposure. V-gene and J-gene trimming of TCR beta chains was associated with a missense DCLRE1C variant in a later genetic analysis, and the association was replicated in an independent cohort. The presence/absence analyses assumed that sequencing depth was roughly uniform across donors, and that assumption may not be true. Compared with the roughly 700-donor mean, donors in an Asian-associated ancestry cluster had fewer N-insertions in productive TCRs, according to a later genetic analysis. A further reported finding was that TCR beta sequences accurately predicted the HLA-A and HLA-B alleles for most subjects in the first cohort. Some IMGT-functional V segments, including TRBV6-2 and TRBV6-3, could not be distinguished by the 87-base-pair reads and were therefore excluded. A later analysis associated 17,000 or so TCR beta sequences with specific HLA alleles at a false discovery rate of 0.05. According to a later analysis, parvovirus B19, influenza, CMV and Epstein-Barr virus appeared linked to several top co-occurrence clusters. When HLA alleles, especially DR and DQ, strongly co-occurred, attributing TCR associations to individual alleles was difficult. According to the authors, the approach could potentially be generalized to other disease states and immunological phenotypes. In a later analysis, HLA-associated TCR beta chains showed more clonal expansion and lower generation probabilities than non-associated chains that were equally common. The cohort was sequenced for TCR beta chains only, and without alpha or paired-chain data the features that could be detected were limited. In a later analysis, TCR association rates were found to vary across HLA loci, with the most associated TCRs seen for DRB1 alleles and the fewest for HLA-C alleles. A cluster of highly shared sequence variants was judged likely to represent a technical artifact of the sequencing pipeline. In both the original and validation cohorts, the classifier was reported to diagnose cytomegalovirus status with high specificity and sensitivity. While some public TCRs were present in many individuals, most TCR sequences turned up only very rarely across donors. Immune exposure information for the cohort was limited to CMV serostatus. Because some donors lacked HLA typing at each locus, the association tests relied only on the typed subset. A few of the identified cytomegalovirus-associated TCR beta chains were confirmed in vitro to be specific for cytomegalovirus antigens.

As regards this clone: The antigen it recognizes is unknown. No base quality values were provided; no much bigger clone lies one nucleotide off.

From a lookup of the germline V gene, CDR1 and CDR2 are MDHEN and SYDVKM. The CDR3 spans 15 residues, from the cysteine through the phenylalanine. Only the CDR3 DNA is retained, 45 bases long and in frame from the first base. V and J are trimmed by 6 bases and 2 bases, and the gene matches miss 9 bases of the junction. The library was made by the immunoSEQ multiplex PCR assay. For the multiplex PCR, a mixture combining 60 forward primers for TCR Vbeta segments and 13 reverse primers for TCR Jbeta segments was used. The CDR3 region of rearranged TCR beta genes was amplified from genomic DNA with a multiplex PCR assay. The amplified TCR beta libraries were sequenced on the Illumina HiSeq System as 87-base-pair reads. Concerning the study's data processing: Across the 500 to 750 repertoires, a later analysis counted 80 million or so unique TCR beta chains, roughly 11 million of which were shared by at least two donors. To remove PCR and sequencing errors, raw reads were error-corrected and collapsed into unique sequences using a nearest-neighbor algorithm that merged closely related sequences. V, D and J gene segments were assigned by aligning CDR3 sequences to IMGT reference sequences. Each retained sequence needed at least a six-nucleotide match to both a V gene segment and a J gene segment. Rearrangements were called productive when the CDR3 lacked stop codons and stayed in frame with V and J; all others were non-productive. CDR3 was defined by IMGT convention, running from the second conserved V-encoded cysteine to the conserved J-encoded phenylalanine. The earlier analysis of about 620 of the donors excluded sequences that lacked an unambiguous match to a single V gene segment. In an earlier analysis of approximately 610 of the donors, V segments were called functional above 56.7% productive rearrangements and were called segregating when the between-donor standard deviation exceeded 5%. A statistical classification framework was built for diagnosing cytomegalovirus status from the catalog of TCR beta chain sequences. V and J gene assignment, in a later analysis, came from comparing TCR nucleotide sequences with IMGT/GENE-DB human TR gene sequences. Using the TCRdist pipeline, a later analysis assigned CDR3 sequences along with most-parsimonious VDJ recombination scenarios. In a later analysis, each TCR beta chain was defined by its CDR3 amino acid sequence together with its V-gene family, and reads without a unique V-gene family were excluded. A later analysis removed over 500 highly shared, low-generation-probability nucleotide sequences to deal with suspected cross-contamination and a sequencing artifact. For each public chain, a later analysis derived a clonal expansion index from normalized ranks of inferred template counts within each repertoire. In a later analysis, generation probabilities were computed using a VDJ recombination model fitted to out-of-frame rearrangements, and the results were checked against IGoR. In a later analysis, hypergeometric tests were used to score TCR-TCR, TCR-HLA and TCR-CMV co-occurrence, with a repertoire-size bias correction applied to TCR pairs. A later analysis estimated false discovery rates by permuting HLA or CMV assignments 20 times. In a later analysis, co-occurring TCRs were grouped using DBSCAN, and TCRdist sequence similarity was added for clustering within HLA-allele-positive subsets. For co-occurrence clustering, repertoires with fewer than 30,000 or more than 120,000 public chains were excluded, along with four or five repertoires with anomalous nucleotide sharing. TCRdb limited this immuneACCESS table to in-frame rearrangements with V and J called. A share of clones is missing; checked studies link under half to unresolved V genes, and the rest is unexplained. V, J and clone size were drawn from that table, and D and trimming were deduced from the DNA. This sample comprises 200,000 or so clones, around 79% of them detected only once. Of the sample, approximately 0.4% is held by the ten largest clones.

The cohort comprised more than 550 healthy bone marrow donors. At the time of sampling, every cohort member was nominally healthy, though immune exposures that went unrecorded were likely present. The donor was CMV seropositive and belonged to the group of 250 to 300 seropositive cohort members. Every donor gave a peripheral blood sample, and the peripheral blood mononuclear cells from that sample were used for TCR beta sequencing. Genomic DNA extraction from the blood cell samples was performed with the Qiagen DNeasy Blood Extraction Kit. The chain was built from TRBV28 and TRBJ2-7; TRBD2 fits 8 bases in the junction. The TCR sequence derives from a male donor in good health and CMV-seropositive. The source material was PBMCs. This receptor has the CDR3 CASSPRGLGAYEQYF. The DNA sequence is given as TGTGCCAGCAGCCCTCGGGGACTAGGAGCCTACGAGCAGTACTTC.